Listed below are T cell receptor beta chains from one sample, sequenced in a study of shared clonotypes between healthy human individuals. TCRdb's copy holds only in-frame clones and misses some; the assay was immunoSEQ multiplex PCR. This table holds some 2,500,000 clones, over 85% found once. Sequencing was carried out using naive CD4+ T cells from PBMCs. Source of these receptors: a man between 18 and 35 years old in good health. Some clones in this sample may be carry-over from other donors' samples. Each CDR3 is given with its conserved first and last residue. D genes are given only for firm matches. Some rows have no size entry. The others give once, few or many, or a class for an expanded clone.

>NA|TRBJ2-3|TRBV5-4|NA
TGTGCCACCTCACCCGTTACGCAGTATTTT
CATSPVTQYF
>NA|TRBJ1-3|TRBV28|TRBD1
TGTGCCAGCACCATAACAGGGGGCGCAGGAAACACCATATATTTT
CASTITGGAGNTIYF
>NA|TRBJ2-5|TRBV18|TRBD1
TGTGCCAGCTCACCCGCAGGGGGCCAAGAGACCCAGTACTTC
CASSPAGGQETQYF
>NA|TRBJ1-1|TRBV9|NA
TGTGCCAGCAGCGTTCAGCAGTTGAACACTGAAGCTTTCTTT
CASSVQQLNTEAFF
>NA|TRBJ1-2|TRBV7-2|NA
TGTGCCAGCAGCTTAGGAGGGACATGGGGCTACACCTTC
CASSLGGTWGYTF
>NA|TRBJ2-2|TRBV7-2|NA
TGTGCCAGCAGCTTAGCCCGGGACCGGGCGGGCACCGGGGAGCTGTTTTTT
CASSLARDRAGTGELFF
>once|TRBJ2-7|TRBV27|NA
TGTGCCAGCAGTAGGACCCCGACAACAAGCTCCTACGAGCAGTACTTC
CASSRTPTTSSYEQYF
>NA|TRBJ2-1|TRBV19|NA
TGTGCCAGTAGTATAGGGGACGAGAGCTACAATGAGCAGTTCTTC
CASSIGDESYNEQFF
>once|TRBJ2-1|TRBV6-5|TRBD2
TGTGCCAGCAGTTTGACTAGCGGAGTCTACAATGAGCAGTTCTTC
CASSLTSGVYNEQFF
>NA|TRBJ1-5|TRBV19|NA
TGTGCCAGTAGTATAGGGGCAAATCAGCCCCAGCATTTT
CASSIGANQPQHF
>NA|TRBJ2-5|TRBV21-1|NA
TGTGCCAGCAGCGTTCCGGGACAGGGACCCGAGACCCAGTACTTC
CASSVPGQGPETQYF
>NA|TRBJ2-7|TRBV7-6|NA
TGTGCCAGCAGCCCCGACGGAGGGGCCCTCTCCTACGAGCAGTACTTC
CASSPDGGALSYEQYF
>NA|TRBJ2-1|TRBV11-3|TRBD2
TGTGCCAGCAGCCCCGGGACTATCTACAATGAGCAGTTCTTC
CASSPGTIYNEQFF
>NA|TRBJ2-7|TRBV28|TRBD1
TGTGCCAGCAGTTTAGCCGGGACAGCCGGATCCTACGAGCAGTACTTC
CASSLAGTAGSYEQYF